This T cell receptor (beta chain) comes out of a study of T cells in Graves' hyperthyroidism and ophthalmopathy. Germline CDR1 is DFQATT and CDR2 is SNEGSKA (reference sequence). The CDR3 runs to 16 residues. The ends lost 6 bases at V and 6 bases at J; junction bases unmatched: 14. TCR beta CDR3 regions were amplified from RNA transcripts. Researchers ran a first-round RT-PCR on the TCR CDR3 using the HTBI primer set. TCRdb analysed the multiplex PCR reads with MiXCR anew, one entry per CDR3 protein. Among around 440,000 distinct CDR3 sequences listed, roughly 14% were seen once. Points from the study as a whole: Among clonotypes expanded in thyroid above 0.001, most were also found in blood.

Concerning this clonotype itself: Its antigen remains unknown.

The sample taken for sequencing was blood. The rearrangement links TRBV20-1 to TRBJ2-2, with TRBD1 matching over 9 bases. The TCR originated in a woman between 18 and 30 years old with Graves' hyperthyroidism. CDR3 loop: CSAQTGGHGHPGELFF. CDR3 nucleotide sequence: TGCAGTGCACAAACAGGGGGCCATGGCCATCCCGGGGAGCTGTTTTTT.